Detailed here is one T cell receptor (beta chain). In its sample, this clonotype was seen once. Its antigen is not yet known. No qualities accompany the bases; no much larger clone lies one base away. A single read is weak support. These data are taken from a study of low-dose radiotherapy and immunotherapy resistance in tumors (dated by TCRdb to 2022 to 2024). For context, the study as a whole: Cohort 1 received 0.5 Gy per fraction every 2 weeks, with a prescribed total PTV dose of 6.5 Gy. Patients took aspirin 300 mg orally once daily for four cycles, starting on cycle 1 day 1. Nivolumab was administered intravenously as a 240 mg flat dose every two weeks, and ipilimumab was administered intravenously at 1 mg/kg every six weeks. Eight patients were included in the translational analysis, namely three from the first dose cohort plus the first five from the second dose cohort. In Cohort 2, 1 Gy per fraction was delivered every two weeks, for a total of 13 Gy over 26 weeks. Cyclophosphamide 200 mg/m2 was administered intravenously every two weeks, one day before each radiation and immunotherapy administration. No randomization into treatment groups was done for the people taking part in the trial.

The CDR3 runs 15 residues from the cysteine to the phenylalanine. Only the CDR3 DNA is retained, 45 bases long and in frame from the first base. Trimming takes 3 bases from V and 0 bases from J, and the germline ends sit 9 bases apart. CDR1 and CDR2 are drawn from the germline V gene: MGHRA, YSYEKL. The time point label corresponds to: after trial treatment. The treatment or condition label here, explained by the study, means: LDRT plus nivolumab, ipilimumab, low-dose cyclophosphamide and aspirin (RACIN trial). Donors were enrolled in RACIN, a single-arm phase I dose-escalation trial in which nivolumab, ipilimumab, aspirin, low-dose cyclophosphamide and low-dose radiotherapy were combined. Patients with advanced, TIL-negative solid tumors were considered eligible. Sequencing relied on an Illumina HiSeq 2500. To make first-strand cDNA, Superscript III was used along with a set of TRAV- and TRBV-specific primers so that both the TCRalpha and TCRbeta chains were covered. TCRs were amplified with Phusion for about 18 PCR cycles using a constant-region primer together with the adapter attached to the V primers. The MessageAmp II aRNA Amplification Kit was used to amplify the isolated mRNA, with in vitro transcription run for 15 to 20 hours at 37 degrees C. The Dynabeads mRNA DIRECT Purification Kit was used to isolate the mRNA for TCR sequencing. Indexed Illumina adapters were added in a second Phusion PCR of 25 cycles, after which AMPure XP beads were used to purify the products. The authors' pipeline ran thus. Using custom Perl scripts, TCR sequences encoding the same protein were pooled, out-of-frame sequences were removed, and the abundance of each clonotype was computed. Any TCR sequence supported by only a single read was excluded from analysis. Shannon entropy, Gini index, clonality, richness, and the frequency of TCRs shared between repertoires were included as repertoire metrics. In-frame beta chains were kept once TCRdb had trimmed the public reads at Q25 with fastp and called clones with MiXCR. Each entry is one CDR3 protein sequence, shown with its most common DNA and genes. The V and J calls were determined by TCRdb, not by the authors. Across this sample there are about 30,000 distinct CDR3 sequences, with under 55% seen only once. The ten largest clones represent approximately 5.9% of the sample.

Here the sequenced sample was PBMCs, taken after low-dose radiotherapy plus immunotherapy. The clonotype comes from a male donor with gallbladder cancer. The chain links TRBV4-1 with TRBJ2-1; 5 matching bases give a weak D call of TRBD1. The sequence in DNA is TGCGCCAGCAGCCACAGGGTTAGCTCCTACAATGAGCAGTTCTTC. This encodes CASSHRVSSYNEQFF.